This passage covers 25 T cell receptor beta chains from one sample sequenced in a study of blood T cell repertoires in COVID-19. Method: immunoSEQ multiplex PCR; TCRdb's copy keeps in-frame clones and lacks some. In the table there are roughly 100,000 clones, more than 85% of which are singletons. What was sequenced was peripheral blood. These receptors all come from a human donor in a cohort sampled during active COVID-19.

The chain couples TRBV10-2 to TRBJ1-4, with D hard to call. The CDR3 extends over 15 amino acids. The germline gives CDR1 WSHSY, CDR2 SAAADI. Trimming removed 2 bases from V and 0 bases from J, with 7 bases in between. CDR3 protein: CASSEVTATNEKLFF. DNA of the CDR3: TGCGCCAGCAGTGAGGTCACAGCAACTAATGAAAAACTGTTTTTT.

This chain's CDR3 is CATSDPSGTGANVLTF. In nucleotides, the CDR3 is TGTGCCACCAGTGACCCCTCCGGTACTGGGGCCAACGTCCTGACTTTC. The V call is TRBV24-1, the J call TRBJ2-6; no definite D call. V lost 4 bases to trimming and J lost 2 bases, with 11 bases between them. From germline, CDR1 is KGHDR and CDR2 SFDVKD. The CDR3 is 16 amino acids.

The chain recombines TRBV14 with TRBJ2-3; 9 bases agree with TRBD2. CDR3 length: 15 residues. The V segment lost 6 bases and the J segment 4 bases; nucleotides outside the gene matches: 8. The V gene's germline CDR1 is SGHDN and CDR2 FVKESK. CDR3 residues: CASRRTGTSPDTQYF. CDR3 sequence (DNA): TGTGCCAGCAGAAGGACCGGGACTAGCCCAGATACGCAGTATTTT. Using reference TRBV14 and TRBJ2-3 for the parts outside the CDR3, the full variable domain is EAGVTQFPSHSVIEKGQTVTLRCDPISGHDNLYWYRRVMGKEIKFLLHFVKESKQDESGMPNNRFLAERTGGTYSTLKVQPAELEDSGVYFCASRRTGTSPDTQYFGPGTRLTVL.

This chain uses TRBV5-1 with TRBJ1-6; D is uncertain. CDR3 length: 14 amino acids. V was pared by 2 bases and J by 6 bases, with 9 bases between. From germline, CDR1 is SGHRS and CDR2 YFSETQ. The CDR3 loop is CASSFGGPNSPLHF. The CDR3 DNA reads TGCGCCAGCAGCTTTGGAGGCCCTAATTCACCCCTCCACTTT.

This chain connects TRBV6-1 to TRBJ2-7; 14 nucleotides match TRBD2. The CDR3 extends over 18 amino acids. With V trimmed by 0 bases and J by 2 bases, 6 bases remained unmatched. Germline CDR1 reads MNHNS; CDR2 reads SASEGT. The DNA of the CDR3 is TGTGCCAGCAGTGAAGCTGGGACTAGCGGGAGCGTGGCCTACGAGCAGTACTTC. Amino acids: CASSEAGTSGSVAYEQYF.

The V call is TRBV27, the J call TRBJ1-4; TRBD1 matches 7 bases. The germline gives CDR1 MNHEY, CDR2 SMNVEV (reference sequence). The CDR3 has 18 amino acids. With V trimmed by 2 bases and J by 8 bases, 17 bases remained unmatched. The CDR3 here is CASSLNFISTGRGEKLFF. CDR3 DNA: TGTGCCAGCAGTTTAAATTTTATATCGACAGGGAGAGGAGAAAAACTGTTTTTT.

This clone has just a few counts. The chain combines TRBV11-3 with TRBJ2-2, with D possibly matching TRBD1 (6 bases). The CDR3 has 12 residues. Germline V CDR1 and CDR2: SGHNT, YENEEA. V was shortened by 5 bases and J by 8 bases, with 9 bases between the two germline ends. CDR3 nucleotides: TGTGCCAGCAGCGGGGACATAGGGGAGCTGTTTTTT. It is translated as CASSGDIGELFF.

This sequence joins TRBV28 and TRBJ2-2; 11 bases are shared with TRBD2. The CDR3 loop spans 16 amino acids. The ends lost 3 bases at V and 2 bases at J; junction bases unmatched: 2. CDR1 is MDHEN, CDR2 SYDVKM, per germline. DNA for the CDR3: TGTGCCAGCAGTTTCCTAGCGGGAGGAAACACCGGGGAGCTGTTTTTT. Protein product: CASSFLAGGNTGELFF.

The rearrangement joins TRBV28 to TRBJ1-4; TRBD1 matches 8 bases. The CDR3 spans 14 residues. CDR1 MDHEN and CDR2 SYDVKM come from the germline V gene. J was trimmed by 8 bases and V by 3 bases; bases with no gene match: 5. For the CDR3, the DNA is TGTGCCAGCAGTTTCGACAGGGGCGGCGAAAAACTGTTTTTT. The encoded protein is CASSFDRGGEKLFF.

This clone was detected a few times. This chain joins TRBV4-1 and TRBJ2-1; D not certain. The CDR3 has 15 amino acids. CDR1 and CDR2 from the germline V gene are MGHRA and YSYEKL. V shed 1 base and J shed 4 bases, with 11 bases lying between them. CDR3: CASSQAARYYNEQFF. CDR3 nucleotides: TGCGCCAGCAGCCAAGCGGCTAGGTATTACAATGAGCAGTTCTTC.

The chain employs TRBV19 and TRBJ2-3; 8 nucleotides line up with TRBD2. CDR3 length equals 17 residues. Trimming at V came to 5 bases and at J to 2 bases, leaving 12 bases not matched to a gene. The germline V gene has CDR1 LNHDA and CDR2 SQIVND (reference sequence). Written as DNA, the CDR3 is TGTGCCAGTAGTGAGCTGACGGGGGGGCTAATCACAGATACGCAGTATTTT. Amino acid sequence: CASSELTGGLITDTQYF.

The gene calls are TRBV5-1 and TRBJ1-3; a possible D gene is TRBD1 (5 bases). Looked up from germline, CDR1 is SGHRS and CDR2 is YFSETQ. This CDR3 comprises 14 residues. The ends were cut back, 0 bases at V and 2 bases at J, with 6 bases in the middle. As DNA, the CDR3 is TGCGCCAGCAGCTTGGAGGGGCCTGGAAACACCATATATTTT. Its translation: CASSLEGPGNTIYF. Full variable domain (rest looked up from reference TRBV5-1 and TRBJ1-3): KAGVTQTPRYLIKTRGQQVTLSCSPISGHRSVSWYQQTPGQGLQFLFEYFSETQRNKGNFPGRFSGRQFSNSRSEMNVSTLELGDSALYLCASSLEGPGNTIYFGEGSWLTVV.

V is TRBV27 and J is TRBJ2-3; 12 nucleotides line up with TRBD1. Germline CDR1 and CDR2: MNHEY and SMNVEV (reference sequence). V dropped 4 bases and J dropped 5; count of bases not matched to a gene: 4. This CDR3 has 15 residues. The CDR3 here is CASSSGQGAGDTQYF. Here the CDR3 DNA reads TGTGCCAGCAGTTCGGGACAGGGGGCGGGAGATACGCAGTATTTT.

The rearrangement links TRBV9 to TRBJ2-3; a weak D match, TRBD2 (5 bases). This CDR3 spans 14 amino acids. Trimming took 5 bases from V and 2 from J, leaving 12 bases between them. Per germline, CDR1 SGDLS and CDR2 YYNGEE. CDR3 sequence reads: CASSRKGDTDTQYF. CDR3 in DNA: TGTGCCAGCAGTCGTAAGGGAGACACAGATACGCAGTATTTT.

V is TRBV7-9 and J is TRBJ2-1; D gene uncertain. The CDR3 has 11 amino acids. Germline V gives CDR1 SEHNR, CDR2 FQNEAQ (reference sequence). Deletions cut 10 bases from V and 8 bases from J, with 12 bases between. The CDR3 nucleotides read TGTGCCACCCAACAGTCCCATGAGCAGTTCTTC. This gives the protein CATQQSHEQFF.

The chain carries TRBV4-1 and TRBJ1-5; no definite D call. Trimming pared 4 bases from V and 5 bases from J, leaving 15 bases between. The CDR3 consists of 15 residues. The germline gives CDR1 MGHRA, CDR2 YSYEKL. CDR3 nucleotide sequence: TGCGCCAGCAGCCTGAGGGCGTCGGGAGATCAGCCCCAGCATTTT. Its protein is CASSLRASGDQPQHF.

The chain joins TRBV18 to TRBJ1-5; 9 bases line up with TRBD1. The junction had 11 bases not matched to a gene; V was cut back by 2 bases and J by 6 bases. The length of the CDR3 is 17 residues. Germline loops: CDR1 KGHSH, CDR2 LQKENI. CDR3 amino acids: CASSPERTGTGTQPQHF. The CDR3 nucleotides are TGTGCCAGCTCACCAGAAAGAACCGGGACAGGGACTCAGCCCCAGCATTTT.

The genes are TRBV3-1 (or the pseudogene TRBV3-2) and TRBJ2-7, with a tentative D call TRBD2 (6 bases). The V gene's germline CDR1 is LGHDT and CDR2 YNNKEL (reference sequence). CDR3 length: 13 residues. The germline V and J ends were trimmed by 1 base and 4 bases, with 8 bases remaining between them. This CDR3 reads CASSQVAGYEQYF. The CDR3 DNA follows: TGTGCCAGCAGCCAAGTGGCGGGGTACGAGCAGTACTTC.

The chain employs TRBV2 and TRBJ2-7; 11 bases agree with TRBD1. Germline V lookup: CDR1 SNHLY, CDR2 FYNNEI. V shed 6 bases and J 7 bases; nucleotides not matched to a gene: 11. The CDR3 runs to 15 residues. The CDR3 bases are TGTGCCAGCAGGGACGGGACAGGGGGGCGTAGGGAGCAGTACTTC. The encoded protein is CASRDGTGGRREQYF.

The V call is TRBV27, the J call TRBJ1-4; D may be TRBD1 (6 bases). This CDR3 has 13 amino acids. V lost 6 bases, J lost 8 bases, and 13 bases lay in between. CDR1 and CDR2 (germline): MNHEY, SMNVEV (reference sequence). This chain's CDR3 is CASSTGHREKLFF. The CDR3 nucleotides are TGTGCCAGCAGCACAGGGCACAGAGAAAAACTGTTTTTT.

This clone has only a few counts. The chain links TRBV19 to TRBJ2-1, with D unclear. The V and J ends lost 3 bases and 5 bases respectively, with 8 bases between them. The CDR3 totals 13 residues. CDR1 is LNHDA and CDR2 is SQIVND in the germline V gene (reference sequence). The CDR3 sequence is CASSIGPNNEQFF. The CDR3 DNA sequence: TGTGCCAGTAGTATTGGCCCCAACAATGAGCAGTTCTTC. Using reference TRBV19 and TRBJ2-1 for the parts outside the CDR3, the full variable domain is DGGITQSPKYLFRKEGQNVTLSCEQNLNHDAMYWYRQDPGQGLRLIYYSQIVNDFQKGDIAEGYSVSREKKESFPLTVTSAQKNPTAFYLCASSIGPNNEQFFGPGTRLTVL.

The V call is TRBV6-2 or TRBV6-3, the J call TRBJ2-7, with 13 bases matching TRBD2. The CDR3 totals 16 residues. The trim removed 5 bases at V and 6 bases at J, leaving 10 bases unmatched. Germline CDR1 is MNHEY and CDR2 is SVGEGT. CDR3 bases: TGTGCCAGCAGTAACCCCTCGACTAGCGGGGGGCTCGAGCAGTACTTC. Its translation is CASSNPSTSGGLEQYF.

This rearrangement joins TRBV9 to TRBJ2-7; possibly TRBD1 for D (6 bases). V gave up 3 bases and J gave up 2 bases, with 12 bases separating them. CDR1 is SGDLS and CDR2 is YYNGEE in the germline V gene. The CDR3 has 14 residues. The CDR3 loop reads CASSAPGTPYEQYF. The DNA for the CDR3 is TGTGCCAGCAGCGCCCCAGGGACACCCTACGAGCAGTACTTC.

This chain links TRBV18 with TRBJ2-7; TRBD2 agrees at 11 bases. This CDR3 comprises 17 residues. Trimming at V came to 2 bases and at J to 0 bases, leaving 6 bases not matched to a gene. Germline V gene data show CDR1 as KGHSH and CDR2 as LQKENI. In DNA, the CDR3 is TGTGCCAGCTCACCATATCACCTAGCGGGAGGCTCCTACGAGCAGTACTTC. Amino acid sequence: CASSPYHLAGGSYEQYF.

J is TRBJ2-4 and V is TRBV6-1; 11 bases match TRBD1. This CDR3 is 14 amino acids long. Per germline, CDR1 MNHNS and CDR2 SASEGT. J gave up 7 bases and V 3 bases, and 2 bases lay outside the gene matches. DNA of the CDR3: TGTGCCAGCAGTGACGGGACAGGGGGGAACATTCAGTACTTC. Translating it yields CASSDGTGGNIQYF.